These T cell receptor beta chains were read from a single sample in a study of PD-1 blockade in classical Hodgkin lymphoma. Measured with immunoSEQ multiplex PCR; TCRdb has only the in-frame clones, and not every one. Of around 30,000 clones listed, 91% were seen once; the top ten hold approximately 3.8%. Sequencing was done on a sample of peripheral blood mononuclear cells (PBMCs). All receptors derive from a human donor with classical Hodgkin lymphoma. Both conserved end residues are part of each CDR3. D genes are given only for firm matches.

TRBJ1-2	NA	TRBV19	TGTGCCATTGCACAGGGTTTGCTCGGTGGCTACACCTTC	CAIAQGLLGGYTF
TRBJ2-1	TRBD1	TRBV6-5	TGTGCCAGCAGTCACACAGGGGGCGCCTACAATGAGCAGTTCTTC	CASSHTGGAYNEQFF
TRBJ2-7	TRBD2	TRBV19	TGTGCCAGTAGTATAGGGGCTAGCGGACTCTACGAGCAGTACTTC	CASSIGASGLYEQYF
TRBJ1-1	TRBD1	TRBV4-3	TGCGCCAGCAGCCAACAACCGGGACAGGCAGCTTTCTTT	CASSQQPGQAAFF
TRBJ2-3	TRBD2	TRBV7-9	TGTGCCAGCAGCTTACAACTAGCCGGGGGGATCTCTAGCACAGATACGCAGTATTTT	CASSLQLAGGISSTDTQYF
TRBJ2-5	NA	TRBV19	TGTGCCAGTAGTATAGGCCCCCGTGAGACCCAGTACTTC	CASSIGPRETQYF
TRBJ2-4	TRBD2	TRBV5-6	TGTGCCAGCAGCTCCGGACTAGCCCTTTCCAAAAACATTCAGTACTTC	CASSSGLALSKNIQYF
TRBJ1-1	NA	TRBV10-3	TGTGCCATCAGTGAGAGGCAGAGTGACACTGAAGCTTTCTTT	CAISERQSDTEAFF
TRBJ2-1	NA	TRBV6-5	TGTGCCAGCAGCGAGCAGTTCTTC	CASSEQFF
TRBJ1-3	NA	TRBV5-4	TGTGCCAGCAGCTTACGTACTAAGAGCTCTGGAAACACCATATATTTT	CASSLRTKSSGNTIYF